This entry features one T cell receptor (beta chain) sequence. It has no known antigen specificity. There are no base qualities to consult, and no much larger clone falls within one base. TCRbeta CDR3 regions were amplified from genomic DNA using the immunoSEQ Assay, a bias-controlled multiplex PCR. The authors' analysis ran thus. Within the assay, amplification of reference gene primers was used to estimate how many nucleated cells each sample contained. To quantify the absolute abundance of each unique TCRbeta CDR3 rearrangement, sequence reads were collapsed and filtered. For each sample, productive Simpson clonality was calculated by taking the square root of Simpson's diversity index across productive rearrangements. TCRdb carries this immuneACCESS record with in-frame sequences only. Its versions omit some clonotypes, under half of them owing to an unresolved V gene in the studies checked, with the rest unexplained. That table gives V, J and clone size, and the DNA gave D and trimming. The sample table contains about 160,000 clones; only one count was recorded for 70% to 90% of them. The ten largest account for roughly 1% of the sample.

This entry belongs to a study of blood T cell repertoires in COVID-19 (dated by TCRdb to about 2020). Regarding the research as a whole: The collaborator samples originated in the United States, Italy and Spain and spanned the acute and convalescent phases of COVID-19. Nearly every sample came with metadata listing a de-identified subject ID, COVID-19 status, age in years and sex. The dataset comprised deeply sampled blood TCRbeta repertoires from subjects exposed to, actively infected with, or recovered from COVID-19. HLA class I and class II types, where available, came from metadata supplied by the sample provider rather than from assay-based typing. Samples came from the ongoing ImmuneRACE study (first 160 participants) plus 1,254 subjects from 6 global collaborators. A freely available public database, intended as a resource for researchers studying the immune response to SARS-CoV-2, is where the repertoires were released. The prospective study material was composed of cDNA or gDNA derived from T cells, B-cell-depleted T cells, or PBMCs. Study-wide conclusions, independent of this receptor: Clinical and demographic metadata were provided uncurated, with the amount varying by source and participant.

Each collaborating institution followed its own protocols to collect whole blood in K2EDTA tubes. For TCRbeta analysis, collaborators shipped samples as frozen whole blood, isolated PBMCs, or DNA extracted from either of those sample types. Sequencing used peripheral blood. This clonotype originated in a man in his forties with acute or convalescent COVID-19.

The DNA sequence is as follows: TGTGCCAGCAGCTTACGAAACAGGGCTAACTATGGCTACACCTTC. The resulting protein is CASSLRNRANYGYTF. Recombination connected TRBV11-2 to TRBJ1-2, with a weak D call of TRBD1 (6 bases match). CDR1 and CDR2, looked up from the germline V gene, are SGHAT and FQNNGV. The V and J ends are trimmed by 2 bases and 0 bases, leaving 10 bases between them. Its CDR3 holds 15 amino acids, cysteine through phenylalanine. Only the CDR3 part of the read is kept: 45 bases, read in frame from the first base.